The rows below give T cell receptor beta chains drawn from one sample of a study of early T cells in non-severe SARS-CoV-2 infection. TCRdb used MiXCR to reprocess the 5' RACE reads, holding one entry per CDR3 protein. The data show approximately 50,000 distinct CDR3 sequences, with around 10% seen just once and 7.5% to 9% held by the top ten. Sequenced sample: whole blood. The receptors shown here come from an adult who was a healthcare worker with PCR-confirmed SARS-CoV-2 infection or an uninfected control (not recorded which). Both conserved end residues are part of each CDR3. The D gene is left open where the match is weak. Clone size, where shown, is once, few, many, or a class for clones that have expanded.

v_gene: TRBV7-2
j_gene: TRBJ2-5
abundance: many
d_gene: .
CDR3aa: CASSLDGSGETQYF
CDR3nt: TGTGCCAGCAGTCTAGATGGGTCGGGAGAGACCCAGTACTTC

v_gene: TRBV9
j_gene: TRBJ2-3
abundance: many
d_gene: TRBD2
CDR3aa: CASNSPPAGGSLDTQYF
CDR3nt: TGTGCCAGCAATTCCCCTCCAGCGGGAGGCTCGTTGGATACGCAGTATTTT

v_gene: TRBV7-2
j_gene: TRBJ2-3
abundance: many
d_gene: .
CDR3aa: CASSFPHSAQYF
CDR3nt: TGTGCCAGCAGCTTCCCCCATTCGGCGCAGTATTTT

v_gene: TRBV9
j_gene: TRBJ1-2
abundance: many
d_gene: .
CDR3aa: CASSVGSGYTF
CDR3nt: TGTGCCAGCAGCGTAGGAAGTGGCTACACCTTC

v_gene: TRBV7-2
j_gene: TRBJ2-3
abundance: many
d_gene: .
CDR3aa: CASSPARWDTQYF
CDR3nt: TGTGCCAGCAGCCCCGCCCGTTGGGATACGCAGTATTTT

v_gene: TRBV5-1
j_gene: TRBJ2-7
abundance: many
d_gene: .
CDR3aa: CASSHFDSGASYEQYF
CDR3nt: TGCGCCAGCAGCCACTTCGATTCCGGGGCCTCCTACGAGCAGTACTTC

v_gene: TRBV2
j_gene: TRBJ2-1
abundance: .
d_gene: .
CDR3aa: CASQEGIYNEQFF
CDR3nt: TGTGCCAGCCAGGAGGGAATCTACAATGAGCAGTTCTTC

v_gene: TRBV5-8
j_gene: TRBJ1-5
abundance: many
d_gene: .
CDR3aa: CASSHGQEKNQPQHF
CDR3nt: TGTGCCAGCAGCCATGGACAAGAGAAAAATCAGCCCCAGCATTTT

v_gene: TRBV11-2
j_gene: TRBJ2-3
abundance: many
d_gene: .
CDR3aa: CASSPMRQGADTQYF
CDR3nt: TGTGCCAGCAGCCCCATGAGGCAGGGCGCAGATACGCAGTATTTT

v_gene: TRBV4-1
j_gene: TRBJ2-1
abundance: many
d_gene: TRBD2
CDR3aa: CASSPLAGGPSEQFF
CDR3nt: TGCGCCAGCAGCCCGCTAGCGGGAGGGCCAAGTGAGCAGTTCTTC

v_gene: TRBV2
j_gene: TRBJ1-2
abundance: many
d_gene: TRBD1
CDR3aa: CASSETGWGYGYTF
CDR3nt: TGTGCCAGCAGTGAGACAGGGTGGGGCTATGGCTACACCTTC

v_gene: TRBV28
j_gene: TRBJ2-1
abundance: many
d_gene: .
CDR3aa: CASSPADLDEQFF
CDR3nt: TGTGCCAGCAGTCCCGCCGATTTGGATGAGCAGTTCTTC

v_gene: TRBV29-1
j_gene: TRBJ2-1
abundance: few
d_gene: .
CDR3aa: CSVQGNEQFF
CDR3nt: TGCAGCGTGCAGGGAAATGAGCAGTTCTTC

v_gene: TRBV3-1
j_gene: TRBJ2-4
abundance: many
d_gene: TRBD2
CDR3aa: CASSQLPGLAGGPNYF
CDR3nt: TGTGCCAGCAGCCAATTACCGGGACTAGCGGGAGGGCCGAACTACTTC

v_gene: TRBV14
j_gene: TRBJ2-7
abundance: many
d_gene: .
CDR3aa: CASSYALYEQYF
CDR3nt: TGTGCCAGCAGCTACGCTCTCTACGAGCAGTACTTC

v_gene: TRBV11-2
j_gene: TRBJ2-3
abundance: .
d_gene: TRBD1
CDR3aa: CASSLLGDRGTDTQYF
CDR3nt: TGTGCCAGCAGCCTCCTAGGGGACAGAGGCACAGATACGCAGTATTTT

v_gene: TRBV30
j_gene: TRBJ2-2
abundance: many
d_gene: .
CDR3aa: CAWSILTGRTGELFF
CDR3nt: TGTGCCTGGAGTATCCTCACAGGGAGAACCGGGGAGCTGTTTTTT

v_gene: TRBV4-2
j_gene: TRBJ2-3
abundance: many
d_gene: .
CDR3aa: CASSQVLRDTQYF
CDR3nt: TGTGCCAGCAGCCAAGTATTACGGGATACGCAGTATTTT

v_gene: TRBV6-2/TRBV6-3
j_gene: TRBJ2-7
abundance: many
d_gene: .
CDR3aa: CASTRRASYEQYF
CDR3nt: TGTGCCAGCACCCGGCGGGCGAGCTACGAGCAGTACTTC

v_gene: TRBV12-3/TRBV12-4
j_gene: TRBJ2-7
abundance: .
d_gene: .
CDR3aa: CASSPDWPRSYEQYF
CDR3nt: TGTGCCAGCAGTCCGGACTGGCCGAGATCCTACGAGCAGTACTTC

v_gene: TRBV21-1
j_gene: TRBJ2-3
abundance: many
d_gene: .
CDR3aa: CASSRRVGRLGADTQYF
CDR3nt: TGTGCCAGCAGCAGAAGAGTTGGACGGCTCGGGGCAGATACGCAGTATTTT

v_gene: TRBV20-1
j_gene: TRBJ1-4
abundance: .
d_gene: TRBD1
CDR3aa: CRAGGNSEKLFF
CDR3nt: TGCAGGGCAGGGGGGAATAGTGAAAAACTGTTTTTT

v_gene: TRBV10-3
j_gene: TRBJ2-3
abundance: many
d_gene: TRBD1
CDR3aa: CAIRQTGGFDTQYF
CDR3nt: TGTGCCATCAGGCAGACAGGGGGGTTTGATACGCAGTATTTT

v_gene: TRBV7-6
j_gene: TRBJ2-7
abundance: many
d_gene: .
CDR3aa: CASSLSALHDYEQYF
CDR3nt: TGTGCCAGCAGCTTATCCGCACTCCATGACTACGAGCAGTACTTC

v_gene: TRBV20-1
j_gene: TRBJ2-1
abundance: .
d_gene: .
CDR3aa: CSVLAPFGGNNEQFF
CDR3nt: TGCAGTGTTCTTGCCCCATTTGGGGGAAACAATGAGCAGTTCTTC

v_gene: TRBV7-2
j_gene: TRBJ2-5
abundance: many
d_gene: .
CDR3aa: CASSPGRTVQETQYF
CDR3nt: TGTGCCAGCAGCCCGGGCCGAACGGTCCAAGAGACCCAGTACTTC

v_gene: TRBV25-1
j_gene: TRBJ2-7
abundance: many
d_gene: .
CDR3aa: CASTTSSDEQYF
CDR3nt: TGTGCCAGCACGACTAGTTCCGACGAGCAGTACTTC

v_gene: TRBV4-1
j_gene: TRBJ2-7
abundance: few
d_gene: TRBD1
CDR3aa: CASSLSQGNEQYF
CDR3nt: TGCGCCAGCAGCCTTTCACAGGGGAACGAGCAGTACTTC

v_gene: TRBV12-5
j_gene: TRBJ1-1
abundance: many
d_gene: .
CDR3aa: CASGSTGGRVNTEAFF
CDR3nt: TGTGCTAGTGGTTCTACAGGTGGGCGAGTAAACACTGAAGCTTTCTTT

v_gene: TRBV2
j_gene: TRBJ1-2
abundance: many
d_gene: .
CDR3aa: CASPGLLLYGYTF
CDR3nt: TGTGCCAGCCCGGGACTCCTTCTCTATGGCTACACCTTC

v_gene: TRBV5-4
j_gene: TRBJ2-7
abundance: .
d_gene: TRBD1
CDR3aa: CASSSEGTASYEQYF
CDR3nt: TGTGCCAGCAGCTCGGAAGGGACAGCATCCTACGAGCAGTACTTC

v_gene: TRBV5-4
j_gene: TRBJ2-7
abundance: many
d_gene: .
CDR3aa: CASSPRVYDEQYF
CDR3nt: TGTGCCAGCAGCCCCAGGGTTTACGACGAGCAGTACTTC

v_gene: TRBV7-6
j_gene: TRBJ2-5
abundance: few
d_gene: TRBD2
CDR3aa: CASSLLLAGLQETQYF
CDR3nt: TGTGCCAGCAGCCTCCTTCTAGCGGGGCTACAAGAGACCCAGTACTTC

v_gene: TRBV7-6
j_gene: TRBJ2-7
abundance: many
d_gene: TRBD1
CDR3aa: CASSGRTGGEQYF
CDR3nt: TGTGCCAGCAGCGGGCGGACAGGGGGCGAGCAGTACTTC

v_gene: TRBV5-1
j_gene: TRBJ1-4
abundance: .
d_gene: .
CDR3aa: CASSFEGRNEKLFF
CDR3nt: TGCGCCAGCAGCTTCGAGGGGCGTAATGAAAAACTGTTTTTT

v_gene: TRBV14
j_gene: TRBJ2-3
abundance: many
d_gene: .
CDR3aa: CASSQYKGFGTDTQYF
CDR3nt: TGTGCCAGCAGCCAATACAAGGGTTTCGGCACAGATACGCAGTATTTT

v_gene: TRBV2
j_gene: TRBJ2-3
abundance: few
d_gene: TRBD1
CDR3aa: CASPTGYRDTQYF
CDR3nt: TGTGCCAGCCCGACAGGGTACAGAGATACGCAGTATTTT

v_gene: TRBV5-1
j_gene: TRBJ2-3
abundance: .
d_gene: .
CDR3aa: CASKGTDTQYF
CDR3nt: TGCGCCAGCAAGGGCACAGATACGCAGTATTTT

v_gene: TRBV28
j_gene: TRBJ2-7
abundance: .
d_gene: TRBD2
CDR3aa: CASSPVLAGRLSSYEQYF
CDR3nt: TGTGCCAGCAGTCCCGTACTAGCGGGACGCCTTAGCTCCTACGAGCAGTACTTC

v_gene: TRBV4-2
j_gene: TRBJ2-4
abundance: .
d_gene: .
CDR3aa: CASSQEGSSSSSKNIQYF
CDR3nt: TGTGCCAGCAGCCAAGAAGGCTCCTCCTCGTCATCCAAAAACATTCAGTACTTC

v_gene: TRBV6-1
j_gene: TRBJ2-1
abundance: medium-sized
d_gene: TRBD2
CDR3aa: CASRRLAGVVNEQFF
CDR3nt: TGTGCCAGCAGGAGACTAGCGGGAGTGGTAAATGAGCAGTTCTTC

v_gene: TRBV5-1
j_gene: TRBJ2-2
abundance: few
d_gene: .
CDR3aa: CASSGGSWAGELFF
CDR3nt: TGCGCCAGCAGCGGAGGGAGTTGGGCCGGGGAGCTGTTTTTT

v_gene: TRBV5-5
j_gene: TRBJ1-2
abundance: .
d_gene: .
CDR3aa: CASRLSRRTKFLDYSYTF
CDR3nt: TGTGCCAGCAGATTATCCCGGCGGACAAAATTCTTGGACTATAGCTACACCTTC

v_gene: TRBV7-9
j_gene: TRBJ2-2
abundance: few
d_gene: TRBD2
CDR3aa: CASSLVGGSTGELFF
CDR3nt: TGTGCCAGCAGCTTAGTGGGCGGGAGCACCGGGGAGCTGTTTTTT

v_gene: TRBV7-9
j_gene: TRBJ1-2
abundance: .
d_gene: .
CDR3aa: CASSYPRQADGYTF
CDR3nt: TGTGCCAGCAGCTACCCTAGGCAGGCAGATGGCTACACCTTC

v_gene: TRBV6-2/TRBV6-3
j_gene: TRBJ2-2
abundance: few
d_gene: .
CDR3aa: CASSPLDRNTGELFF
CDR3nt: TGTGCCAGCAGTCCATTGGACAGGAACACCGGGGAGCTGTTTTTT

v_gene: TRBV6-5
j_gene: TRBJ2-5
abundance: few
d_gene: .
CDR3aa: CASSPWSETQETQYF
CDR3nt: TGTGCCAGCAGCCCCTGGTCCGAGACCCAAGAGACCCAGTACTTC

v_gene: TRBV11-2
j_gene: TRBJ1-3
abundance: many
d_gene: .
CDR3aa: CASSAGRTSENTIYF
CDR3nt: TGTGCCAGCAGCGCGGGACGGACGTCTGAAAACACCATATATTTT

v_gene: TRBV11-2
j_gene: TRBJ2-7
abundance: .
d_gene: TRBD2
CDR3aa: CASSPREGHNYEQYF
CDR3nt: TGTGCCAGCAGCCCCCGGGAGGGACATAACTACGAGCAGTACTTC

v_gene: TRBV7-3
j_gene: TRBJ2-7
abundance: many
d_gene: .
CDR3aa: CASSTGTVGEQYF
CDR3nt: TGTGCCAGCAGCACAGGGACCGTAGGCGAGCAGTACTTC

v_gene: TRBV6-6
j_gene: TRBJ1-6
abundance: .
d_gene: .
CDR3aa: CASSYSSNSYNSPLHF
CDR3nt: TGTGCCAGCAGTTACTCGTCCAACTCCTATAATTCACCCCTCCACTTT

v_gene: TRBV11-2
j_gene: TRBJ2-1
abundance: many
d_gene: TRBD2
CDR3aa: CASSPSSGNINEQFF
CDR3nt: TGTGCCAGCAGCCCTTCTAGCGGGAATATTAATGAGCAGTTCTTC

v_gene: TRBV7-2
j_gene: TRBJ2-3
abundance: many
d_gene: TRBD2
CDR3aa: CASSRLAGVIDTQYF
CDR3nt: TGTGCCAGCAGCCGACTAGCGGGAGTTATAGATACGCAGTATTTT

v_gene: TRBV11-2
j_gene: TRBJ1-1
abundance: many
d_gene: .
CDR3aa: CASSANRDTEAFF
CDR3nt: TGTGCCAGCAGCGCCAACAGGGACACTGAAGCTTTCTTT

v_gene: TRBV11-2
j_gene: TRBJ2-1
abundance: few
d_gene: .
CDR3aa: CASSPISEQFF
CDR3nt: TGTGCCAGCAGCCCGATTAGTGAGCAGTTCTTC